A single sample is the source of the 30 T cell receptor beta chains below, sequenced in a study of control samples from healthy donors and cancer patients. The method was immunoSEQ multiplex PCR; TCRdb's version includes in-frame clones alone and lacks a portion of them. The data show about 96,000 clones, more than 85% seen once. Sequencing used blood. The receptors were sampled from a man aged 18-30 years in good health.

The count of this clone is one. The V call is TRBV27, the J call TRBJ2-1; the match to TRBD2 covers 10 bases. Germline V gene data show CDR1 as MNHEY and CDR2 as SMNVEV (reference sequence). V shed 7 bases, J shed 2 bases, and the junction held 14 bases outside the gene matches. The CDR3 is made up of 18 amino acids. Written as DNA, the CDR3 is TGTGCCAGCATCCGAAGAGGGAGGACTAGCGGACCCTACAATGAGCAGTTCTTC. Residues: CASIRRGRTSGPYNEQFF.

A few counts support this clone. The chain uses TRBV6-1 and TRBJ2-3, with 9 bases that match TRBD1. V lost 1 base to trimming and J lost 4 bases; unmatched junction nucleotides: 3. This CDR3 region has 15 residues. Germline V gene data show CDR1 as MNHNS and CDR2 as SASEGT. CDR3 region: CASSEGQGGPDTQYF. The CDR3 region has the DNA TGTGCCAGCAGTGAAGGACAGGGGGGGCCAGATACGCAGTATTTT.

This chain connects TRBV5-1 to TRBJ1-6; a weak D match, TRBD1 (6 bases). This CDR3 has 18 amino acids. Trimming cost V 0 bases and J 7 bases, with 20 bases left between them. Germline V gene lookup returns CDR1 SGHRS and CDR2 YFSETQ. Here the CDR3 DNA reads TGCGCCAGCAGCTTGGTTGGGGGGGGCGCAGACCCGAATTCACCCCTCCACTTT. Its translation: CASSLVGGGADPNSPLHF.

The chain carries TRBV11-3 and TRBJ1-1; unclear D gene. The CDR3 length is 15 residues. V was clipped by 1 base and J by 5 bases, with 14 bases between them. Germline CDR1 is SGHNT and CDR2 is YENEEA. The CDR3 reads CASSLGAASGTEAFF. The DNA for the CDR3 is TGTGCCAGCAGCTTAGGGGCAGCGTCGGGAACTGAAGCTTTCTTT.

This clone occurred once. This rearrangement joins TRBV5-4 to TRBJ1-5; D possibly corresponds to TRBD1 (5 bases). Trimming removed 0 bases from V and 7 bases from J, with 14 bases in between. The V gene's germline CDR1 is SGHNT and CDR2 YYREEE (reference sequence). The length of the CDR3 is 15 residues. Here the CDR3 reads CASSLAGHPPQPQHF. CDR3 nucleotides: TGTGCCAGCAGCTTGGCCGGACATCCCCCCCAGCCCCAGCATTTT. The full variable domain, completed using reference TRBV5-4 and TRBJ1-5, is ETGVTQSPTHLIKTRGQQVTLRCSSQSGHNTVSWYQQALGQGPQFIFQYYREEENGRGNFPPRFSGLQFPNYSSELNVNALELDDSALYLCASSLAGHPPQPQHFGDGTRLSIL.

The CDR3 bases are TGTGCCAGCAGCTTTCGTAGGGGGCGCGTCCGGGGCTACACCTTC. Encoded protein: CASSFRRGRVRGYTF. V usage is TRBV5-6 and J usage is TRBJ1-2, with 7 bases aligning to TRBD1. V lost 2 bases to trimming and J lost 8 bases; unmatched junction nucleotides: 12. The length of the CDR3 is 15 residues. The germline gives CDR1 SGHDT, CDR2 YYEEEE.

The rearrangement links TRBV6-2 or TRBV6-3 to TRBJ1-6; D is possibly TRBD1 (6 bases). The germline V and J ends were trimmed by 2 bases and 7 bases, with 12 bases remaining between them. Looked up from germline, CDR1 is MNHEY and CDR2 is SVGEGT. This CDR3 is built from 15 residues. The CDR3 sequence is CASSYLGAENSPLHF. The CDR3, as DNA: TGTGCCAGCAGTTACCTGGGGGCGGAAAATTCACCCCTCCACTTT.

J is TRBJ2-6 and V is TRBV19, with TRBD1 identical over 9 bases. The CDR3 loop spans 16 amino acids. V shed 7 bases and J 4 bases; nucleotides not matched to a gene: 8. In germline, CDR1 is LNHDA, CDR2 SQIVND (reference sequence). The CDR3 coding sequence is TGTGCCAGTACCCGACAGGGGGACGCCGGGGCCAACGTCCTGACTTTC. This encodes CASTRQGDAGANVLTF.

The chain combines TRBV10-3 with TRBJ1-5; D is unresolved. Per the germline V gene, CDR1 is ENHRY and CDR2 is SYGVKD. The germline V and J ends were trimmed by 5 bases and 6 bases, with 8 bases remaining between them. The CDR3 runs 12 residues. For the CDR3, the DNA is TGTGCCATCAGTCAAGAAACTCAGCCCCAGCATTTT. Its protein product is CAISQETQPQHF.

The genes are TRBV27 and TRBJ1-4; D perhaps matches TRBD1 (5 bases). The CDR3 runs to 13 residues. From germline, CDR1 is MNHEY and CDR2 SMNVEV (reference sequence). The V and J ends lost 5 bases and 7 bases respectively, with 11 bases between them. CDR3 bases: TGTGCCAGCAGTGGAAGGAGGGGTGAAAAACTGTTTTTT. This codes for CASSGRRGEKLFF.

The gene calls are TRBV5-1 and TRBJ2-7; 10 positions agree with TRBD1. This CDR3 comprises 16 residues. Germline V lookup: CDR1 SGHRS, CDR2 YFSETQ. Unmatched junction bases numbered 11, after V lost 4 bases and J lost 4 bases. The CDR3 loop reads CASSTSSTGGIYEQYF. In nucleotides, the CDR3 is TGCGCCAGCAGCACCTCTTCGACAGGGGGCATTTACGAGCAGTACTTC.

This sequence joins TRBV7-2 and TRBJ2-4, with 7 nucleotides matching TRBD1. J was trimmed by 6 bases and V by 1 base; bases with no gene match: 6. Germline loops: CDR1 SGHTA, CDR2 FQGNSA. The CDR3 loop spans 15 amino acids. The DNA for the CDR3 is TGTGCCAGCAGCTTAGGGGACAGAAGCCCAAACATTCAGTACTTC. Amino acid sequence: CASSLGDRSPNIQYF. The whole variable domain, filled in from reference TRBV7-2 and TRBJ2-4, reads GAGVSQSPSNKVTEKGKDVELRCDPISGHTALYWYRQSLGQGLEFLIYFQGNSAPDKSGLPSDRFSAERTGGSVSTLTIQRTQQEDSAVYLCASSLGDRSPNIQYFGAGTRLSVL.

V usage is TRBV7-2 and J usage is TRBJ1-5; 8 nucleotides agree with TRBD1. The ends lost 5 bases at V and 3 bases at J; junction bases unmatched: 3. Germline V gene sequence: CDR1 SGHTA, CDR2 FQGNSA. This CDR3 region has 14 residues. The CDR3 DNA is TGTGCCAGCAGCCCGGGACAGGTCAATCAGCCCCAGCATTTT. It encodes CASSPGQVNQPQHF.

As for this clone: At one boundary the junction diverges from the germline segment, which might be a read error. The V and J genes are TRBV5-6 and TRBJ2-7, with TRBD1 as a possible D gene (5 bases). This CDR3 comprises 13 residues. Germline lookup yields CDR1 SGHDT and CDR2 YYEEEE. For the CDR3, the DNA is TGTGCCGGCAGGGTTGACAAGAACTACGAGCAGTACTTC. Amino acids: CAGRVDKNYEQYF.

This chain links TRBV6-1 with TRBJ1-4; D possibly corresponds to TRBD1 (5 bases). V lost 1 base to trimming and J lost 8 bases, with 8 bases between them. Germline assignment: CDR1 MNHNS and CDR2 SASEGT. The CDR3 contains 13 residues. The CDR3 here is CASSEGQSEKLFF. DNA for the CDR3: TGTGCCAGCAGTGAAGGACAGAGCGAAAAACTGTTTTTT.

The chain couples TRBV21-1 to TRBJ2-1; no check of the table's D call, TRBD2, against the DNA was made. TRBV21-1 is a listed pseudogene. CDR3 length: 19 amino acids. The CDR3, as DNA: TGTGCCAGCAGCAAAGGGGGGACTAGGAGCGGGAGTCCCTACAATGAGCAGTTCTTC. It is translated as CASSKGGTRSGSPYNEQFF.

This sequence joins TRBV6-5 and TRBJ2-2, with 10 positions matching TRBD1. CDR1 is MNHEY, CDR2 SVGAGI, per germline. V dropped 2 bases and J dropped 4; count of bases not matched to a gene: 4. The CDR3 contains 16 residues. CDR3 in amino acids: CASSYDRGHGTGELFF. The CDR3 nucleotides read TGTGCCAGCAGTTACGACAGGGGGCATGGCACCGGGGAGCTGTTTTTT.

The rearrangement uses TRBV30 and TRBJ2-5, with 10 positions matching TRBD2. CDR1 is GTSNPN and CDR2 is SVGIG in the germline V gene (reference sequence). This CDR3 region has 14 residues. With V trimmed by 4 bases and J by 1 base, 3 bases remained unmatched. DNA of the CDR3: TGTGCCTGGAAACTAGCGGGGCTCCAAGAGACCCAGTACTTC. Translation: CAWKLAGLQETQYF.

The chain carries TRBV11-3 and TRBJ2-2; D is unclear. This CDR3 is built from 13 residues. V was shortened by 5 bases and J by 0 bases, with 4 bases between the two germline ends. The V gene's germline CDR1 is SGHNT and CDR2 YENEEA. The CDR3 DNA reads TGTGCCAGCAGCGGGGCGAACACCGGGGAGCTGTTTTTT. This encodes CASSGANTGELFF.

As for this clone: One junction end does not reproduce the germline sequence, and a read error may be involved. The chain links TRBV6-5 to TRBJ1-5; the D gene is possibly TRBD1 (5 bases). CDR1 and CDR2 from the germline V gene are MNHEY and SVGAGI. The CDR3 loop spans 13 amino acids. The CDR3 reads CASSLQGGGSTYF. In DNA form, the CDR3 reads TGTGCCAGCAGTCTCCAGGGCGGAGGTTCGACGTATTTT.

The chain is built from TRBV4-2 and TRBJ2-2, with a possible D match to TRBD2 (6 bases). This CDR3 region has 16 residues. From germline, CDR1 is LGHNA and CDR2 YNFKEQ. Trimming removed 6 bases at V and 1 base at J, with 15 bases between. The CDR3 coding sequence is TGTGCCAGCAGTCGCACCTGGCGGGAGAACACCGGGGAGCTGTTTTTT. It yields the protein CASSRTWRENTGELFF.

V and J are TRBV7-2 and TRBJ1-1; D is ambiguous. The V and J ends lost 5 bases and 4 bases respectively, with 20 bases between them. This CDR3 comprises 16 residues. CDR1 is SGHTA and CDR2 is FQGNSA in the germline V gene. This CDR3 is CASSPAARGGITEAFF. The CDR3 DNA reads TGTGCCAGCAGCCCCGCGGCACGGGGTGGGATCACTGAAGCTTTCTTT.

The gene calls are TRBV5-6 and TRBJ2-3; D not resolved. The CDR3 is 17 amino acids. Germline CDR1 reads SGHDT; CDR2 reads YYEEEE. Trimming removed 4 bases from V and 0 bases from J, with 18 bases in between. In nucleotides, the CDR3 is TGTGCCAGCAGCGCGACTCACTCGACACCTAGCACAGATACGCAGTATTTT. Translation gives CASSATHSTPSTDTQYF.

This sequence joins TRBV5-1 and TRBJ1-4, with D uncertain. Germline CDR1 SGHRS, CDR2 YFSETQ. Trimming removed 1 base at V and 3 bases at J, with 13 bases between. The CDR3 runs 16 residues. Here the CDR3 DNA reads TGCGCCAGCAGCTTGAGTCGGGGTGGCGCTAATGAAAAACTGTTTTTT. This gives the protein CASSLSRGGANEKLFF.

V gene TRBV11-2 combines with J gene TRBJ1-5, with D possibly matching TRBD1 (6 bases). The ends were cut back, 5 bases at V and 7 bases at J, with 12 bases in the middle. From germline, CDR1 is SGHAT and CDR2 FQNNGV. There are 13 residues in the CDR3. CDR3 nucleotide sequence: TGTGCCAGCAGCGCGCTCCAGGGGCAGCCCCAGCATTTT. It specifies CASSALQGQPQHF.

The chain employs TRBV6-5 and TRBJ1-6; D uncertain. The CDR3 contains 12 residues. V lost 4 bases and J 7 bases, leaving 5 bases between the germline ends. Germline V CDR1 and CDR2: MNHEY, SVGAGI. CDR3 amino acids: CASSSSNSPLHF. The CDR3 bases are TGTGCCAGCAGTTCTTCCAATTCACCCCTCCACTTT.

This chain links TRBV4-3 with TRBJ2-1; D perhaps matches TRBD2 (5 bases). Trimming took 0 bases from V and 8 from J, leaving 14 bases between them. In germline, CDR1 is LGHNA, CDR2 YSLEER. The CDR3 runs 15 residues. CDR3 nucleotides: TGCGCCAGCAGCCAAGATGGACTGGTCTGGGATGAGCAGTTCTTC. Its protein product is CASSQDGLVWDEQFF.

The chain is built from TRBV10-3 and TRBJ1-1; D is undetermined. CDR3 length: 14 amino acids. Trimming pared 6 bases from V and 0 bases from J, leaving 11 bases between. Germline V gene sequence: CDR1 ENHRY, CDR2 SYGVKD. CDR3 nucleotides: TGTGCCATCAGGGATAACGACCTGAACACTGAAGCTTTCTTT. Protein sequence: CAIRDNDLNTEAFF.

The chain couples TRBV4-3 to TRBJ2-6; a weak D match, TRBD1 (6 bases). The CDR3 loop spans 17 amino acids. V lost 1 base, J lost 0 bases, and 10 bases lay in between. CDR1 and CDR2 from the germline V gene are LGHNA and YSLEER. The CDR3: CASSQAGEPSGANVLTF. CDR3 DNA sequence: TGCGCCAGCAGCCAAGCAGGGGAACCCTCTGGGGCCAACGTCCTGACTTTC.

This chain uses TRBV7-2 with TRBJ1-6; D not resolved. Germline CDR1 and CDR2: SGHTA and FQGNSA. CDR3 length equals 15 residues. Trimming removed 2 bases from V and 6 bases from J, with 11 bases in between. CDR3 protein: CASSLQRGFNSPLHF. The CDR3 bases are TGTGCCAGCAGCTTACAAAGAGGGTTTAATTCACCCCTCCACTTT. The full variable domain, with the rest looked up from reference TRBV7-2 and TRBJ1-6, is GAGVSQSPSNKVTEKGKDVELRCDPISGHTALYWYRQSLGQGLEFLIYFQGNSAPDKSGLPSDRFSAERTGGSVSTLTIQRTQQEDSAVYLCASSLQRGFNSPLHFGNGTRLTVT.